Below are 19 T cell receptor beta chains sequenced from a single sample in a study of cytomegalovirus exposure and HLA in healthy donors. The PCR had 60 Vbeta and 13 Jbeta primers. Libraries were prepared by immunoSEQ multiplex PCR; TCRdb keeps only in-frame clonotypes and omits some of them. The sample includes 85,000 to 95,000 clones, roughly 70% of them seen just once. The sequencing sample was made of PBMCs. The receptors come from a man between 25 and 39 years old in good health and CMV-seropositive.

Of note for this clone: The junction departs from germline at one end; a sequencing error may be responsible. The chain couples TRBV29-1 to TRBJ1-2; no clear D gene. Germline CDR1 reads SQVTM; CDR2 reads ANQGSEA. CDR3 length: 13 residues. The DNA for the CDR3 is TGCAGCGCCCGAGGCAGCTCTAACTATGGCTACCCCTTC. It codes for CSARGSSNYGYPF. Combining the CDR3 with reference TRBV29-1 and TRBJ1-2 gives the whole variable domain SAVISQKPSRDICQRGTSLTIQCQVDSQVTMMFWYRQQPGQSLTLIATANQGSEATYESGFVIDKFPISRPNLTFSTLTVSNMSPEDSSIYLCSARGSSNYGYPFGSGTRLTVV.

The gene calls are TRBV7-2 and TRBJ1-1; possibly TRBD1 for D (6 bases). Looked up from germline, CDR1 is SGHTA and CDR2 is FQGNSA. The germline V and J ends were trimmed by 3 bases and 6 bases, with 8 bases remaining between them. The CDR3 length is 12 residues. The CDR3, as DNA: TGTGCCAGCAGCTTTAACAGGGCTGAAGCTTTCTTT. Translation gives CASSFNRAEAFF.

The CDR3 coding sequence is TGTGCCAGCAGTGAATCGAGGACACCATTTTACGAGCAGTACTTC. Residues: CASSESRTPFYEQYF. The chain is built from TRBV25-1 and TRBJ2-7, with D perhaps TRBD1 (5 bases). The CDR3 is made up of 15 amino acids. Germline V gene data show CDR1 as MGHDK and CDR2 as SYGVNS. The V and J ends lost 1 base and 4 bases respectively, with 14 bases between them.

The CDR3 DNA sequence: TGTGCCAGTAACACAAACAGGGATCAAGCTTTCTTT. Protein sequence: CASNTNRDQAFF. The rearrangement links TRBV19 to TRBJ1-1; tentatively, D is TRBD1 (6 bases). V lost 7 bases, J lost 9 bases, and 15 bases lay in between. From germline, CDR1 is LNHDA and CDR2 SQIVND (reference sequence). The CDR3 length is 12 residues.

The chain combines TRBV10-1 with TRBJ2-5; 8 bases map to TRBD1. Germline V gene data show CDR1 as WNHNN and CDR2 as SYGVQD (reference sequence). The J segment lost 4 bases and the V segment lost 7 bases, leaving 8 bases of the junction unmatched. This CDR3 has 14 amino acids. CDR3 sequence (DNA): TGCGCCAGCAATTCCGGACAGGGACTAGAGACCCAGTACTTC. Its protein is CASNSGQGLETQYF.

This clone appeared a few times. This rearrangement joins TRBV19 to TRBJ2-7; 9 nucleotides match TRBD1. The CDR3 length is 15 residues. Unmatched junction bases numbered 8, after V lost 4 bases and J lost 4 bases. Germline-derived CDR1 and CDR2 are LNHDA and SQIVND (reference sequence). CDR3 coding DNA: TGTGCCAGTAGTACCTGGACAGGGGAGAGGTACGAGCAGTACTTC. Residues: CASSTWTGERYEQYF.

As DNA, the CDR3 is TGTGCCAGCATCCTGGGTGGACACCCTAGCAATCAGCCCCAGCATTTT. It codes for CASILGGHPSNQPQHF. The chain is built from TRBV28 and TRBJ1-5; a possible D gene is TRBD1 (5 bases). This CDR3 spans 16 amino acids. V was shortened by 7 bases and J by 0 bases, with 16 bases between the two germline ends. The germline CDR1 and CDR2 sequences are MDHEN and SYDVKM. Full variable domain (outside the CDR3, taken from reference TRBV28 and TRBJ1-5): DVKVTQSSRYLVKRTGEKVFLECVQDMDHENMFWYRQDPGLGLRLIYFSYDVKMKEKGDIPEGYSVSREKKERFSLILESASTNQTSMYLCASILGGHPSNQPQHFGDGTRLSIL.

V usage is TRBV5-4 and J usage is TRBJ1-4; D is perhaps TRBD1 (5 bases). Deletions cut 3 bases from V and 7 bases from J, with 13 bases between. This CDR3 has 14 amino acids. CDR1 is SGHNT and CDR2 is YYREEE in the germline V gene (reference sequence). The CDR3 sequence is CASSWGGESEKLFF. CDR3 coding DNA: TGTGCCAGCAGCTGGGGAGGGGAGAGTGAAAAACTGTTTTTT.

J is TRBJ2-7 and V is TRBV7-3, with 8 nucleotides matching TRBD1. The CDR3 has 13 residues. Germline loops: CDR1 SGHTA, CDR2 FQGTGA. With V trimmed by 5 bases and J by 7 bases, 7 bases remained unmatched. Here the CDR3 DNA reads TGTGCCAGCAGCCGACAGGGGAGTCGGGAGCAGTACTTC. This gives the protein CASSRQGSREQYF.

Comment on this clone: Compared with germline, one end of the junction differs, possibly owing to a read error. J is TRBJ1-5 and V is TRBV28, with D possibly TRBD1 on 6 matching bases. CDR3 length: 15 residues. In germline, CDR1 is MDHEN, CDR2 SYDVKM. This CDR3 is CASSLWTDSNQPQHF. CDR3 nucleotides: TGTGCCAGCAGTCTATGGACAGATAGCAATCAGCCCCAGCATTTT.

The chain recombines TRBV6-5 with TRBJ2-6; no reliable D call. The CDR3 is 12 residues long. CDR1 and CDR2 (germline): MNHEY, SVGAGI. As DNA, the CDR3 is TGTGCAACGAGCTCTGGGGCCAACGTCCTGACTTTC. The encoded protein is CATSSGANVLTF.

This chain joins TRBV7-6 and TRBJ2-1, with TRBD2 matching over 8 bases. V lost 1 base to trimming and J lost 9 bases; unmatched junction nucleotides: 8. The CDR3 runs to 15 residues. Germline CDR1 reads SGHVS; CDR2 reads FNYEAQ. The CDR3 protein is CASSLDVAGSREQFF. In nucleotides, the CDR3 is TGTGCCAGCAGCTTAGATGTAGCGGGATCTCGTGAGCAGTTCTTC.

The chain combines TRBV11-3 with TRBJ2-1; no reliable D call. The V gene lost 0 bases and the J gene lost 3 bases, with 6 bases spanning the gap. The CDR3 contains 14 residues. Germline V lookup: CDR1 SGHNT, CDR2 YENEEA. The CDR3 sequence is CASSLEGHYNEQFF. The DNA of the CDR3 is TGTGCCAGCAGCTTAGAGGGCCACTACAATGAGCAGTTCTTC.

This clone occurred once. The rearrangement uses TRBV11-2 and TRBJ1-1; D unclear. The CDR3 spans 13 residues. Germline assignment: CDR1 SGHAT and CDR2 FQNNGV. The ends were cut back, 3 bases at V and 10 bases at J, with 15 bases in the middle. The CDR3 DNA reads TGTGCCAGCAGCTTCTGGATCTTAGAGGGAGCTTTCTTT. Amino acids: CASSFWILEGAFF.

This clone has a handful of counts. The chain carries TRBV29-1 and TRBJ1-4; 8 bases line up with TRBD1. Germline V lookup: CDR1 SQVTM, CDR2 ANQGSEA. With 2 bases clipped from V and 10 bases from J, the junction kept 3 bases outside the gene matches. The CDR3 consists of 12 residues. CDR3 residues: CSVERGQGKLFF. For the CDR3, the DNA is TGCAGCGTTGAAAGAGGACAGGGAAAACTGTTTTTT.

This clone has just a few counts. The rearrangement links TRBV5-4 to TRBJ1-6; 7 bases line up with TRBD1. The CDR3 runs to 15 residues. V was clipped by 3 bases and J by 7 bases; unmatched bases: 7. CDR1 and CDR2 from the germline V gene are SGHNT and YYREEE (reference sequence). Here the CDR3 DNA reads TGTGCCAGCAGCTCAGGGGGAGGAGAGAATTCACCCCTCCACTTT. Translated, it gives CASSSGGGENSPLHF.

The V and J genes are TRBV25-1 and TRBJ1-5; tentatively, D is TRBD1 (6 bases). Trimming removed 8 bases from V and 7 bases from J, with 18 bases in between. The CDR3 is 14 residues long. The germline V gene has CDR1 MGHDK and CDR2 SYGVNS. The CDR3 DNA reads TGTGCCAGCTCATATGGGGGCGCAGGGCAGCCCCAGCATTTT. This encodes CASSYGGAGQPQHF.

As DNA, the CDR3 is TGTGCCATCAGTGAGTCAACACGGGACAGGCCCTATGGCTACACCTTC. It yields the protein CAISESTRDRPYGYTF. The V gene is TRBV10-3, the J gene TRBJ1-2; TRBD1 aligns across 8 bases. The V gene end was trimmed by 0 bases and the J gene end by 4 bases; junction bases not matched to a gene: 7. Germline assignment: CDR1 ENHRY and CDR2 SYGVKD. CDR3 length equals 16 residues.

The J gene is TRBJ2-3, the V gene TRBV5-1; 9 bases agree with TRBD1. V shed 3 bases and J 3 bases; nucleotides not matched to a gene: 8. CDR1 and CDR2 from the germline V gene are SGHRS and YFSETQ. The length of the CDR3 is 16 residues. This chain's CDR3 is CASSSQQGAMTDTQYF. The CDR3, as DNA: TGCGCCAGCAGCTCTCAACAGGGGGCGATGACAGATACGCAGTATTTT.